Listed below are T cell receptor beta chains from one sample, sequenced in a study of cytomegalovirus exposure and HLA in healthy donors. Generated by immunoSEQ multiplex PCR, the TCRdb table keeps only in-frame clones and is missing some. The profile shows more than 85,000 clones, around 77% of them singletons. The sample comprised PBMCs. The source is a boy under 18 in good health and CMV-seronegative. CDR3s include the opening cysteine and the closing phenylalanine or tryptophan. D genes are given only for firm matches. Part of the rows lack a size; the others show once, few, many or a class for expanded clones.

clone_size	d_call	v_call	j_call	cdr3_aa	cdr3_nt
few	NA	TRBV7-2	TRBJ2-1	CASSFDRLSYNEQFF	TGTGCCAGCAGCTTCGATAGACTCTCCTACAATGAGCAGTTCTTC
NA	NA	TRBV4-3	TRBJ2-1	CASSPASIDNEQFF	TGCGCCAGCAGCCCAGCGTCGATCGACAATGAGCAGTTCTTC
once	NA	TRBV7-8	TRBJ1-2	CASSLRTGPYGYTF	TGTGCCAGCAGCTTAAGAACAGGCCCGTATGGCTACACCTTC
NA	NA	TRBV7-9	TRBJ2-4	CASSQPGVAKNIQYF	TGTGCCAGCAGTCAACCAGGCGTAGCCAAAAACATTCAGTACTTC
NA	NA	TRBV19	TRBJ1-1	CASSMYTEAFF	TGTGCCAGTAGCATGTACACTGAAGCTTTCTTT
NA	TRBD1	TRBV4-1	TRBJ2-2	CASSHGTGNTGELFF	TGCGCCAGCAGCCATGGGACAGGGAACACCGGGGAGCTGTTTTTT
NA	TRBD1	TRBV6-5	TRBJ1-1	CASSLTRQGNTEAFF	TGTGCCAGCAGTCTAACAAGACAGGGGAACACTGAAGCTTTCTTT
NA	TRBD1	TRBV7-9	TRBJ1-1	CASSSLGQGGDTEAFF	TGTGCCAGCAGCTCATTAGGACAGGGAGGAGACACTGAAGCTTTCTTT
NA	TRBD2	TRBV27	TRBJ2-2	CASTWGGANTGELFF	TGTGCCAGCACCTGGGGGGGAGCGAACACCGGGGAGCTGTTTTTT
NA	NA	TRBV7-2	TRBJ1-5	CASSLFKVGVGNQPQHF	TGTGCCAGCAGCTTATTCAAGGTCGGGGTGGGCAATCAGCCCCAGCATTTT
NA	TRBD1	TRBV7-7	TRBJ2-3	CASSLQGQGTDTQYF	TGTGCCAGCAGCTTACAGGGACAGGGCACAGATACGCAGTATTTT
NA	TRBD2	TRBV5-4	TRBJ2-7	CASSLAGAGGSYEQYF	TGTGCCAGCAGCTTGGCCGGGGCGGGAGGGTCCTACGAGCAGTACTTC
NA	NA	TRBV7-9	TRBJ2-2	CASSVAGTLAGELFF	TGTGCCAGCAGCGTCGCCGGGACTCTGGCCGGGGAGCTGTTTTTT
NA	NA	TRBV10-3	TRBJ2-7	CAISESGGEEQYF	TGTGCCATCAGTGAGTCAGGGGGTGAAGAGCAGTACTTC
few	NA	TRBV10-1	TRBJ2-4	CASSPTPGGLGAKNIQYF	TGCGCCAGCAGCCCCACCCCAGGGGGGCTTGGGGCCAAAAACATTCAGTACTTC
NA	TRBD1	TRBV25-1	TRBJ2-3	CASSVGDRAGDTQYF	TGTGCCAGCAGTGTAGGCGACAGGGCAGGAGATACGCAGTATTTT
NA	TRBD1	TRBV5-4	TRBJ1-2	CASSLVAGGRGYTF	TGTGCCAGCAGCCTGGTCGCAGGGGGCCGGGGCTACACCTTC